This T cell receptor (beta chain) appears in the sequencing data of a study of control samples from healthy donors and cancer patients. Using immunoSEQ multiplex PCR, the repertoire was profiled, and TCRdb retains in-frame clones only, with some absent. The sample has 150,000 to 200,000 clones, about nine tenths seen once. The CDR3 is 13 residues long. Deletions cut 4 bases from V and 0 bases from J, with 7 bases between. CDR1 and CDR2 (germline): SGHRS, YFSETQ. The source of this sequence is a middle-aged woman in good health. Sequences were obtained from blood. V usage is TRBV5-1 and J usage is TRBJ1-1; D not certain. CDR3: CASSLMMNTEAFF. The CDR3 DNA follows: TGCGCCAGCAGCCTAATGATGAACACTGAAGCTTTCTTT.